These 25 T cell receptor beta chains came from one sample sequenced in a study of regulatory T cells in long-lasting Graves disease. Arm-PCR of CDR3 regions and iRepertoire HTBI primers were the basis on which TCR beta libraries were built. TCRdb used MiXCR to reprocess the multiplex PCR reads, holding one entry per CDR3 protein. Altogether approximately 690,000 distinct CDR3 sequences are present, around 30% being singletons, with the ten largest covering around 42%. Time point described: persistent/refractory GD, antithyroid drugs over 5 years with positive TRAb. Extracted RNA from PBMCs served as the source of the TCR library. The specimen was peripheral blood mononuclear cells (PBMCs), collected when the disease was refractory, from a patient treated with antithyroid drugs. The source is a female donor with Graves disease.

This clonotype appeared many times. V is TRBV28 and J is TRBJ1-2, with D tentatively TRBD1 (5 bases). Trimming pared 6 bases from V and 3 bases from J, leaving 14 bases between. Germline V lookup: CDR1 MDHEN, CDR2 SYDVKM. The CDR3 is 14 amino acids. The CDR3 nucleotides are TGTGCCAGCAGGGACTCGACAGTCGACTATGGCTACACCTTC. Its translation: CASRDSTVDYGYTF.

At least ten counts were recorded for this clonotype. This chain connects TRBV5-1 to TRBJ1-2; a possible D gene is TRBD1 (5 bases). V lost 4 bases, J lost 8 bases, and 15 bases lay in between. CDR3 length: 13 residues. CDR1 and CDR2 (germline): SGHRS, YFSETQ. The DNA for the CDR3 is TGCGCCAGCAGCAGGACCGGGACTGGGGGCTACACCTTC. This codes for CASSRTGTGGYTF.

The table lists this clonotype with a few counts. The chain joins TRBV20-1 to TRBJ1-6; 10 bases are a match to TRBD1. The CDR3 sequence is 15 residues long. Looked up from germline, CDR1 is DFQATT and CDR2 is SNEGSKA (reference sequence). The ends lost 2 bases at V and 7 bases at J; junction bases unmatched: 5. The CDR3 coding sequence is TGCAGTGCTAGAACGGGACAGGGGACGAATTCACCCCTCCACTTT. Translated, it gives CSARTGQGTNSPLHF.

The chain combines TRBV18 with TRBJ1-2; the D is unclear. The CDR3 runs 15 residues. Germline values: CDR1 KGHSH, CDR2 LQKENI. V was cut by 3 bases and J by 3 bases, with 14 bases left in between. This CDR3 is CASSPKQGRDYGYTF. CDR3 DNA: TGTGCCAGCTCACCCAAGCAAGGACGAGACTATGGCTACACCTTC.

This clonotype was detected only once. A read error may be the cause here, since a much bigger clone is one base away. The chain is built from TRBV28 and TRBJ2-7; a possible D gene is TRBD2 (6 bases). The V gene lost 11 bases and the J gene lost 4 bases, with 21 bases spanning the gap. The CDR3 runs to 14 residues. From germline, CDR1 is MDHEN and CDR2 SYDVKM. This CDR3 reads CAGGVGRGMYEQYF. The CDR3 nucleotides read TGTGCCGGCGGGGTGGGTAGGGGTATGTACGAGCAGTACTTC.

The CDR3 bases are TGTGCCAGCAGTCACCCAGACAGGGGGAACACTGAAGCTTTCTTT. Translated, it gives CASSHPDRGNTEAFF. The chain carries TRBV12-3 or TRBV12-4 and TRBJ1-1; 8 bases line up with TRBD1. V shed 5 bases and J 1 base; nucleotides not matched to a gene: 6. The CDR3 has 15 residues.

The CDR3 loop is CASSLARGLNTEAFF. The DNA for the CDR3 is TGCGCCAGCAGCTTGGCACGGGGCTTGAACACTGAAGCTTTCTTT. This chain links TRBV5-1 with TRBJ1-1, with D possibly matching TRBD1 (5 bases). The CDR3 contains 15 residues. Per germline, CDR1 SGHRS and CDR2 YFSETQ. Trimming shortened V by 0 bases and J by 0 bases, and 9 bases separated the two germline ends.

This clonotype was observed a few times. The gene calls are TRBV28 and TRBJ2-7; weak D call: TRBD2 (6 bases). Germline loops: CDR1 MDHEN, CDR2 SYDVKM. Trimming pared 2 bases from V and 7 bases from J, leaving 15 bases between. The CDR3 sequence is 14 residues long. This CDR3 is CASSLGRRGREQYF. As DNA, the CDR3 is TGTGCCAGCAGTTTAGGGAGGCGAGGCCGGGAGCAGTACTTC. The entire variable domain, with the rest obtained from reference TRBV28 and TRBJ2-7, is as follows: DVKVTQSSRYLVKRTGEKVFLECVQDMDHENMFWYRQDPGLGLRLIYFSYDVKMKEKGDIPEGYSVSREKKERFSLILESASTNQTSMYLCASSLGRRGREQYFGPGTRLTVT.

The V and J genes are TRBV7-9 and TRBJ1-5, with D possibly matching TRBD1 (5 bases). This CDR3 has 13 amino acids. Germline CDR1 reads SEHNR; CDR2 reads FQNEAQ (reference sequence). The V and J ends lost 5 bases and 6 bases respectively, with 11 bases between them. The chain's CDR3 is CASSLTVGQPQHF. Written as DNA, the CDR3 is TGTGCCAGCAGCCTGACAGTGGGTCAGCCCCAGCATTTT.

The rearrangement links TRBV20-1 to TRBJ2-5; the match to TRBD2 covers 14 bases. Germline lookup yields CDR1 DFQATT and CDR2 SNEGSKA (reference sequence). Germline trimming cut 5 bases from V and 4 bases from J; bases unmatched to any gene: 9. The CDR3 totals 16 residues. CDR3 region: CSAAGGTSGRRETQYF. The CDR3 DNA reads TGCAGTGCTGCGGGGGGGACTAGCGGGAGAAGAGAGACCCAGTACTTC.

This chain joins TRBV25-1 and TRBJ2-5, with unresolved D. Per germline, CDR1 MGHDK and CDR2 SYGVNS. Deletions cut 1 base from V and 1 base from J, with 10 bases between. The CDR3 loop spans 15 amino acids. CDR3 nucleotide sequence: TGTGCCAGCAGTGAATCGGCTGATTTCCAAGAGACCCAGTACTTC. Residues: CASSESADFQETQYF.

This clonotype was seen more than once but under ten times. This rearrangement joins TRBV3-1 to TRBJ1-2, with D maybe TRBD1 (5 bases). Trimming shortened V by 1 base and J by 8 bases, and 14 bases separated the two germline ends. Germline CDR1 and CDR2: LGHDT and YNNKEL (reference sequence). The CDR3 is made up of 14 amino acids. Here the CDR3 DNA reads TGTGCCAGCAGCCAAGGGTTCCAGGGTTGGGGCTACACCTTC. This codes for CASSQGFQGWGYTF.

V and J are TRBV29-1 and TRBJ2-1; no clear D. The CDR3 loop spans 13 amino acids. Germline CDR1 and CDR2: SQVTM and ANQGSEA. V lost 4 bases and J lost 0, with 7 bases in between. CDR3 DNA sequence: TGCAGCGTTGGACGAAGCTCCTACAATGAGCAGTTCTTC. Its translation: CSVGRSSYNEQFF.

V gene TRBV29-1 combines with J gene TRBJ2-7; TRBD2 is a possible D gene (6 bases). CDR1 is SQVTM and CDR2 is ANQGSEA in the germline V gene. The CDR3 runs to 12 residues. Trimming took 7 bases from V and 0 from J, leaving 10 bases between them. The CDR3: CSAGTASYEQYF. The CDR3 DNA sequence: TGCAGCGCCGGGACTGCCTCCTACGAGCAGTACTTC.

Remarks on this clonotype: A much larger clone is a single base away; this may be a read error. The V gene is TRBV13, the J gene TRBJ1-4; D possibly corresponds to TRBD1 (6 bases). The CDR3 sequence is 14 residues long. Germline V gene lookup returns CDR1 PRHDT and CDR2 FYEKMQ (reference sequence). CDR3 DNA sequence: TGTGCCAGCAGTGGACAGCCATTTAATGAAGAACTGTTTTTT. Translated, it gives CASSGQPFNEELFF.

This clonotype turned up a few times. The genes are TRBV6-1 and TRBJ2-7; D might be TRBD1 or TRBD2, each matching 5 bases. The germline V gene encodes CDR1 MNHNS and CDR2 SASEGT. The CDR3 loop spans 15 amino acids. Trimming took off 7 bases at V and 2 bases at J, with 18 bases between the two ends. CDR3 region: CASNWDQRPTYEQYF. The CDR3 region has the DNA TGTGCCAGCAATTGGGACCAGAGGCCTACCTACGAGCAGTACTTC.

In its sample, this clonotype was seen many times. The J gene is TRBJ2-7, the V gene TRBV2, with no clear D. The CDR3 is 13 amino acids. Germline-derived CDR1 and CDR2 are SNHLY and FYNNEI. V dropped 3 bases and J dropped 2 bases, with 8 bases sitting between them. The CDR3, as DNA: TGTGCCAGCAGTGACGGTGGAACCTACGAGCAGTACTTC. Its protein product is CASSDGGTYEQYF.

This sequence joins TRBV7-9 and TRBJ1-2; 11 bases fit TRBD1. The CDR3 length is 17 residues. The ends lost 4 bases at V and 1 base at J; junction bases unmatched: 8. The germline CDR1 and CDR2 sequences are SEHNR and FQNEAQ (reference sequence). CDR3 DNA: TGTGCCAGCAGCTCCTACCGGGACAGGGGGGTTAACTATGGCTACACCTTC. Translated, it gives CASSSYRDRGVNYGYTF. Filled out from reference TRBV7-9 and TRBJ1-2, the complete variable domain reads DTGVSQNPRHKITKRGQNVTFRCDPISEHNRLYWYRQTLGQGPEFLTYFQNEAQLEKSRLLSDRFSAERPKGSFSTLEIQRTEQGDSAMYLCASSSYRDRGVNYGYTFGSGTRLTVV.

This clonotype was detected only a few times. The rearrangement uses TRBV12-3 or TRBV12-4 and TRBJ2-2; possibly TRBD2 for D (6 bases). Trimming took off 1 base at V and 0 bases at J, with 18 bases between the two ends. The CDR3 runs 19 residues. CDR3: CASSLDSLASVTNTGELFF. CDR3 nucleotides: TGTGCCAGCAGTTTAGATAGTTTGGCTAGCGTAACGAACACCGGGGAGCTGTTTTTT.

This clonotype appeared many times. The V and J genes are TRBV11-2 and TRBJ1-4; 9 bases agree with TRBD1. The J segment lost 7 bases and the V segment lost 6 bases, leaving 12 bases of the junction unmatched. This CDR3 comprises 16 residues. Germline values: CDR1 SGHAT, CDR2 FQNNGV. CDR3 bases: TGTGCCAGCAGGGACCGGCCGGGACAGGGTGGTGAAAAACTGTTTTTT. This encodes CASRDRPGQGGEKLFF.

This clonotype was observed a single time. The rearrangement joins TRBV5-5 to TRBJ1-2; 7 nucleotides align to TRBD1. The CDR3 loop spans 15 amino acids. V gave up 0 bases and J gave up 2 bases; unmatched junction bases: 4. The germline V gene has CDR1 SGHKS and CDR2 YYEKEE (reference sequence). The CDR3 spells CASSLDGRGNYGYTF. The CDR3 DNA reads TGTGCCAGCAGCTTGGACGGCAGGGGGAACTATGGCTACACCTTC.

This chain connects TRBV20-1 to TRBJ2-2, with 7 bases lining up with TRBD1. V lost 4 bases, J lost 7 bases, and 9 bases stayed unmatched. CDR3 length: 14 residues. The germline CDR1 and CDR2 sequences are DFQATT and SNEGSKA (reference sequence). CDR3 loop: CSATSGTAFGELFF. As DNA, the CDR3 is TGCAGTGCTACTTCCGGGACAGCATTCGGGGAGCTGTTTTTT.

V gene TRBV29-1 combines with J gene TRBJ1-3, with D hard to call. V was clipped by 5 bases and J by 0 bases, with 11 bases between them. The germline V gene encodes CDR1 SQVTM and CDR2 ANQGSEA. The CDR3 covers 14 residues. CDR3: CSVSTDLSGNTIYF. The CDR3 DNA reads TGCAGCGTTTCCACCGACCTCTCTGGAAACACCATATATTTT.

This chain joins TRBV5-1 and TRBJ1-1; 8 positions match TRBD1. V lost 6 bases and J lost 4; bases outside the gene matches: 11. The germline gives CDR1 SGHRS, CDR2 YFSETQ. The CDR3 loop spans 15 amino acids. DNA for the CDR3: TGCGCCAGCACCAGGACAGGGCGGATGGGCACTGAAGCTTTCTTT. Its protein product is CASTRTGRMGTEAFF.

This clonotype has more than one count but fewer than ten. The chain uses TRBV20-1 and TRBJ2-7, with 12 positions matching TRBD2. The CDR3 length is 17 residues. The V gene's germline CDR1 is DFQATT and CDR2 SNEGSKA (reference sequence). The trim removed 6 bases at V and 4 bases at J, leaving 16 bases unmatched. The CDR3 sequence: CSAVRASGRAGGYEQYF. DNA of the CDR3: TGCAGTGCCGTTAGGGCTAGCGGGAGGGCGGGGGGTTACGAGCAGTACTTC.